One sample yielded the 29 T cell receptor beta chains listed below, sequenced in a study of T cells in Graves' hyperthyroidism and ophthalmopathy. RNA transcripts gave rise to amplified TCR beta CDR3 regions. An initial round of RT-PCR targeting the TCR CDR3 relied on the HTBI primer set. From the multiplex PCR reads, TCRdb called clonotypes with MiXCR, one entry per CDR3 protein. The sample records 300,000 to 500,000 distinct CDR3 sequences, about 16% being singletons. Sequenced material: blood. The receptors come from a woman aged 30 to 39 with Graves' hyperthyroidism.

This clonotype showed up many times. The CDR3 bases are TGTGCCTGGGGACCCGGGACAGAACAAGAGACCCAGTACTTC. Translating gives CAWGPGTEQETQYF. V is TRBV30 and J is TRBJ2-5, with 7 bases matching TRBD1. The CDR3 consists of 14 residues. Looked up from germline, CDR1 is GTSNPN and CDR2 is SVGIG (reference sequence). The V and J ends lost 5 bases and 2 bases, in that order; junction bases with no gene match: 8.

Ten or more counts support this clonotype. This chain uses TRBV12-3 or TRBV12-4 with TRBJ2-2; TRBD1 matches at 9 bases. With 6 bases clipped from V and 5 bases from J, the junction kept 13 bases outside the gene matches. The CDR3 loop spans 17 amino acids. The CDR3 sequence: CASRVLQGAPETGELFF. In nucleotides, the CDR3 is TGTGCCAGCAGAGTCTTACAGGGGGCCCCGGAGACCGGGGAGCTGTTTTTT.

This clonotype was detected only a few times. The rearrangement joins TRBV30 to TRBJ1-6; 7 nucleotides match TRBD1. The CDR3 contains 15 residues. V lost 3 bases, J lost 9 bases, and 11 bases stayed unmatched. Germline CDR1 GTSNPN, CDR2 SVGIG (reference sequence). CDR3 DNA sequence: TGTGCCTGGAGAGCCCCAACAGGGGTAGGTTCACCCCTCCACTTT. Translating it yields CAWRAPTGVGSPLHF.

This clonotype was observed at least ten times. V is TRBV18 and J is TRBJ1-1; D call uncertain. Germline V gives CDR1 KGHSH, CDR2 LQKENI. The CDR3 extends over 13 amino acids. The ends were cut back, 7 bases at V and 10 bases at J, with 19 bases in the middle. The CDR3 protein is CASLRTQSLGAFF. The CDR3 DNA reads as TGTGCCAGCTTAAGGACTCAATCTTTAGGAGCTTTCTTT.

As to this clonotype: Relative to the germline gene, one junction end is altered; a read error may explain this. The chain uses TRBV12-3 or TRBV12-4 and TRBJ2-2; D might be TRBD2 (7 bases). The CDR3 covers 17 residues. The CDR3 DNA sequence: TGTGCCTGCAGTTTGCAGTCGGGGGGCAGGAACGCCGGGGAGCTGTTTTTT. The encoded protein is CACSLQSGGRNAGELFF.

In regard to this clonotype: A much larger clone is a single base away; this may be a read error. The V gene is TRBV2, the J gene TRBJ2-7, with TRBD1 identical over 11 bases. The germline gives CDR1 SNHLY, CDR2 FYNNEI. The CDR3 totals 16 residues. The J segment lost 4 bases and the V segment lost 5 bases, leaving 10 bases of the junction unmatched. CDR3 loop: CASSMDRGPRRYEQYF. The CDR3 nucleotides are TGTGCCAGCAGTATGGACAGGGGGCCAAGAAGATACGAGCAGTACTTC.

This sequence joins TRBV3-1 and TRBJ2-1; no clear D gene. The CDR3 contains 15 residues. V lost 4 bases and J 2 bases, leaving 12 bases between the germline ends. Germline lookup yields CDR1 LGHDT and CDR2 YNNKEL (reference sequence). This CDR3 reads CASSPWRVTYNEQFF. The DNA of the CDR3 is TGTGCCAGCAGCCCCTGGCGAGTCACCTACAATGAGCAGTTCTTC.

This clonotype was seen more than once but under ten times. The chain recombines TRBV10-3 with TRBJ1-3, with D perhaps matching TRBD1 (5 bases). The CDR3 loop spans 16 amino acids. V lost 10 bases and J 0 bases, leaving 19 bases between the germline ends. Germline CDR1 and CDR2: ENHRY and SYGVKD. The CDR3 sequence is CATRPGTASSGNTIYF. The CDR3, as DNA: TGTGCCACCCGTCCCGGGACCGCAAGCTCTGGAAACACCATATATTTT.

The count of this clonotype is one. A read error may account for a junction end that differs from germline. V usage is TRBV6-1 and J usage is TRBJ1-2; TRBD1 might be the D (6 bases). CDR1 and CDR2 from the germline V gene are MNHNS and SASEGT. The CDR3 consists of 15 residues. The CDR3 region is CASSPGGTSTYGHTF. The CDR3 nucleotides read TGTGCCAGCAGTCCCGGGGGCACCTCGACCTATGGCCACACCTTC.

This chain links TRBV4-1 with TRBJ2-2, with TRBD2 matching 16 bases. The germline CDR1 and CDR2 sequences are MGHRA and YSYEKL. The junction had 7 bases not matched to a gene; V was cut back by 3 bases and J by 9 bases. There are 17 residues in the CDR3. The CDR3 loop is CASSQGLAGGSRRELFF. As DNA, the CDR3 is TGCGCCAGCAGCCAGGGACTAGCGGGAGGGTCTAGGAGGGAGCTGTTTTTT.

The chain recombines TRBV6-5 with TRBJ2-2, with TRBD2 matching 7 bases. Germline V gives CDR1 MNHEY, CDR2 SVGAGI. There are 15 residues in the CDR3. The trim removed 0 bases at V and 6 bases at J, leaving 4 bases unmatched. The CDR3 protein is CASSYSLAGAGELFF. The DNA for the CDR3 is TGTGCCAGCAGTTACTCTTTGGCGGGGGCCGGGGAGCTGTTTTTT.

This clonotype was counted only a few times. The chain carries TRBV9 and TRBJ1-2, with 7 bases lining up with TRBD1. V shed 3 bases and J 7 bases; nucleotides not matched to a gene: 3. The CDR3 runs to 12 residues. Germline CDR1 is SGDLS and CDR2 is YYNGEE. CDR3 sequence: CASSGGQFGYTF. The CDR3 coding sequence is TGTGCCAGCAGCGGGGGACAGTTTGGCTACACCTTC.

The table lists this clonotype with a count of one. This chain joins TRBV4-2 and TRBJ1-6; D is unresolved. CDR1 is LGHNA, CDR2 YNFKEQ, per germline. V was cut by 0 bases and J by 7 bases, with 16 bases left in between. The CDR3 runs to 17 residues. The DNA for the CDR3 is TGTGCCAGCAGCCAAGACGTTGACGCGGTCCCAAATTCACCCCTCCACTTT. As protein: CASSQDVDAVPNSPLHF.

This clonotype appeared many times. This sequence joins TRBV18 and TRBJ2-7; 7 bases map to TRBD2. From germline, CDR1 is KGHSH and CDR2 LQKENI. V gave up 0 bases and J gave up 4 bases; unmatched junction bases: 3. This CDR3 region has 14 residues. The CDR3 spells CASSPPGLPYEQYF. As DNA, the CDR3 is TGTGCCAGCTCACCACCGGGACTACCTTACGAGCAGTACTTC.

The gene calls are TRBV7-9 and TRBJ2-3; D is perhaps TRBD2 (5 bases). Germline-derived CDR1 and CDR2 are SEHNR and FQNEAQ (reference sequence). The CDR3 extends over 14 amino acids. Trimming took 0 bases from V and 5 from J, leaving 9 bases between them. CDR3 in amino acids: CASSLAGVEDTQYF. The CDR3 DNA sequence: TGTGCCAGCAGCTTAGCGGGAGTGGAAGATACGCAGTATTTT.

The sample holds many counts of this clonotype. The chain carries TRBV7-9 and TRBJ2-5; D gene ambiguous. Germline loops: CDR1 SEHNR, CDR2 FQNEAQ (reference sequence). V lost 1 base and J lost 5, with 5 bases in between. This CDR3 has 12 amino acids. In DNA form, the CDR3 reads TGTGCCAGCAGCTTAGTTTCGGAGACCCAGTACTTC. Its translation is CASSLVSETQYF.

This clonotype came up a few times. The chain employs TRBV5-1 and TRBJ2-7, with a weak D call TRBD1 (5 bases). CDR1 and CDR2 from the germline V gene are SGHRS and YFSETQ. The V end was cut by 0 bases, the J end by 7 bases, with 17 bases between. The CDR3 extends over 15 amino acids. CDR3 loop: CASSLGLPGWSEQYF. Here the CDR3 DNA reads TGCGCCAGCAGCTTGGGCCTGCCAGGGTGGAGTGAGCAGTACTTC. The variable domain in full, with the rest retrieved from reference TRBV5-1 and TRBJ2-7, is KAGVTQTPRYLIKTRGQQVTLSCSPISGHRSVSWYQQTPGQGLQFLFEYFSETQRNKGNFPGRFSGRQFSNSRSEMNVSTLELGDSALYLCASSLGLPGWSEQYFGPGTRLTVT.

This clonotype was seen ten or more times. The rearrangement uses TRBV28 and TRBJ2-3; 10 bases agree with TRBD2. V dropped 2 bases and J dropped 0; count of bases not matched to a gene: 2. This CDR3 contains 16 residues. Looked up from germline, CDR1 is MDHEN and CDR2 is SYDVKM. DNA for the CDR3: TGTGCCAGCAGTTTAGGAGCGGGAGGGAGCACAGATACGCAGTATTTT. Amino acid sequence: CASSLGAGGSTDTQYF.

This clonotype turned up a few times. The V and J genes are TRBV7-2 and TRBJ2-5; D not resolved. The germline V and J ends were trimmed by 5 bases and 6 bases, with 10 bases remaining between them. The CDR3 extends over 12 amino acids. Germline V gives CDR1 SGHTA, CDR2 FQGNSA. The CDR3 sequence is CASSHPRQTQYF. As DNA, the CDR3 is TGTGCCAGCAGCCATCCGAGACAGACCCAGTACTTC. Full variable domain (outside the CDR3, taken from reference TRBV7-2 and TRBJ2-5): GAGVSQSPSNKVTEKGKDVELRCDPISGHTALYWYRQSLGQGLEFLIYFQGNSAPDKSGLPSDRFSAERTGGSVSTLTIQRTQQEDSAVYLCASSHPRQTQYFGPGTRLLVL.

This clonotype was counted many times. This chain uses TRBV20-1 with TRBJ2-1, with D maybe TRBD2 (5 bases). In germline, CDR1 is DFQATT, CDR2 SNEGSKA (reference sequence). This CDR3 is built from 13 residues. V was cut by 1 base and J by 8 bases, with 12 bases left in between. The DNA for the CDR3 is TGCAGTGCTAGAGCGGGATATCTGGATGAGCAGTTCTTC. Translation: CSARAGYLDEQFF.

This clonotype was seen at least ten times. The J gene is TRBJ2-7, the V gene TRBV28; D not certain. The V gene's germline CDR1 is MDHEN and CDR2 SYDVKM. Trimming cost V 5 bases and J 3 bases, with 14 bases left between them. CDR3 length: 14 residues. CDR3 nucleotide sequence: TGTGCCAGCAGTGCGACGGGTCTACACTACGAGCAGTACTTC. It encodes CASSATGLHYEQYF.

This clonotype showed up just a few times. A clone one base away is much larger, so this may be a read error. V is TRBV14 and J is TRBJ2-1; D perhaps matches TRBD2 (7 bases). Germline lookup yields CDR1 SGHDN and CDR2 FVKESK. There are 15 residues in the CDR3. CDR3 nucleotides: TGTGCCAGCAGCCAAGTTGGGGGGGCCTACAGTGAGCAGTTCTTC. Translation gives CASSQVGGAYSEQFF.

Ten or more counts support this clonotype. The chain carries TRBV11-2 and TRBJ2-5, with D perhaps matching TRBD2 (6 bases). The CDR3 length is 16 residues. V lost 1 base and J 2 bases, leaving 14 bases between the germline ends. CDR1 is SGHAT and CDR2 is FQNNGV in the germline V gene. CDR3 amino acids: CASSLAMAGLQETQYF. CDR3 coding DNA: TGTGCCAGCAGCTTAGCCATGGCAGGACTACAAGAGACCCAGTACTTC.

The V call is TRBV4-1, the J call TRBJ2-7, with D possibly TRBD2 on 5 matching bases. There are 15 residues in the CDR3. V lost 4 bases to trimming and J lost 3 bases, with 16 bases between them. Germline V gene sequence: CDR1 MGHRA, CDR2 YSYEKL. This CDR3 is CASSPGERQHYEQYF. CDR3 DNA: TGCGCCAGCAGCCCCGGCGAGCGGCAACACTACGAGCAGTACTTC.

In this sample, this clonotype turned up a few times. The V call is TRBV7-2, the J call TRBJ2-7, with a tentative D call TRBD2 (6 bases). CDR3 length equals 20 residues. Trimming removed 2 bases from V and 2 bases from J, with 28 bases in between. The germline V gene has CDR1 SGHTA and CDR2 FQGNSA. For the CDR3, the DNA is TGTGCCAGCAGCTTAAGGAGTCGCGCCTCCGGGGGTTCAGCTCCCTACGAGCAGTACTTC. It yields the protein CASSLRSRASGGSAPYEQYF.

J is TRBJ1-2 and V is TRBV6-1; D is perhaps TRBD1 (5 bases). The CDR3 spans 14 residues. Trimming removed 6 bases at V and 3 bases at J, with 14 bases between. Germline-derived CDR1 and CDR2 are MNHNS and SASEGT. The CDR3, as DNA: TGTGCCAGCAGCCGACTGGGGGGTTACTATGGCTACACCTTC. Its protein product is CASSRLGGYYGYTF.

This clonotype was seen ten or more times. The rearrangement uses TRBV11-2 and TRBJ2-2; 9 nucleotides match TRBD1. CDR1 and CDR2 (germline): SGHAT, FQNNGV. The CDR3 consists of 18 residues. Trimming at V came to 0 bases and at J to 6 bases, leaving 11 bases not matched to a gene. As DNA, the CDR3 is TGTGCCAGCAGCTTAGATCAGGCCGTCTGGACAGGGGCCGGGGAGCTGTTTTTT. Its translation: CASSLDQAVWTGAGELFF.

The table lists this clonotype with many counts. The CDR3 is CASSPSRYEQYF. The CDR3 nucleotides are TGTGCCAGCAGCCCCTCGCGGTACGAGCAGTACTTC. The chain combines TRBV3-1 with TRBJ2-7, with unresolved D. There are 12 residues in the CDR3. Germline values: CDR1 LGHDT, CDR2 YNNKEL (reference sequence). Trimming took off 4 bases at V and 4 bases at J, with 8 bases between the two ends.

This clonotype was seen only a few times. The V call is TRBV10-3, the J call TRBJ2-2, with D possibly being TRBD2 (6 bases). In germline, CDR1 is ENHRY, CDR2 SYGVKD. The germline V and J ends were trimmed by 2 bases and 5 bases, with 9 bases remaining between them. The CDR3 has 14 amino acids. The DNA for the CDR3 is TGTGCCATCAGTGAGCGGGAGAGAACCGGGGAGCTGTTTTTT. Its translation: CAISERERTGELFF.